This is a list of T cell receptor beta chains from one sample in a study of blood T cell repertoires in COVID-19. Repertoires were generated with immunoSEQ multiplex PCR, while TCRdb's copy carries only in-frame clones and drops some. This sample has 100,000 to 150,000 clones; roughly 80% occur once, and the top ten carry over 5.5%. Source material: peripheral blood. These receptors were collected from a man older than 75 with COVID-19, enrolled during active disease. Each CDR3 is given with its conserved first and last residue. The order of the fields is V gene, J gene, D gene, clone size, CDR3 DNA, CDR3 protein. A D gene is named only where the DNA matches it firmly. Some rows mark clone size as missing; the rest say once, few, many or name a class of expanded clone.

V gene: TRBV6-6; J gene: TRBJ2-7; D gene: NA; clone size: NA; CDR3 DNA: TGTGCCAGCAGCCCTCTAGCTCCGCTCGCCGAGCAGTACTTC; CDR3 protein: CASSPLAPLAEQYF
V gene: TRBV15; J gene: TRBJ2-1; D gene: NA; clone size: NA; CDR3 DNA: TGTGCCACCAGCAGAGGGAGTAGCACCGATGAGCAGTTCTTC; CDR3 protein: CATSRGSSTDEQFF
V gene: TRBV6-5; J gene: TRBJ2-2; D gene: TRBD1; clone size: few; CDR3 DNA: TGTGCCAGCAGTAGGGGACAGGGGAGAACCGGGGAGCTGTTTTTT; CDR3 protein: CASSRGQGRTGELFF
V gene: TRBV5-1; J gene: TRBJ1-2; D gene: NA; clone size: NA; CDR3 DNA: TGCGCCAGCAGCTTGGCTCCGAGCCAGGGCTATGGCTACACCTTC; CDR3 protein: CASSLAPSQGYGYTF
V gene: TRBV6-5; J gene: TRBJ1-6; D gene: TRBD1; clone size: NA; CDR3 DNA: TGTGCCAGCAAAGCCGGGACAGGACATAATTCACCCCTCCACTTT; CDR3 protein: CASKAGTGHNSPLHF
V gene: TRBV28; J gene: TRBJ2-5; D gene: TRBD2; clone size: NA; CDR3 DNA: TGTGCCAGCAGTTTATGGTCTAGCGGGAAAGAGACCCAGTACTTC; CDR3 protein: CASSLWSSGKETQYF
V gene: TRBV7-3; J gene: TRBJ2-3; D gene: TRBD2; clone size: NA; CDR3 DNA: TGTGCCAGCAGTTCCATAGGACTAGCGGGAGCTACAGATACGCAGTATTTT; CDR3 protein: CASSSIGLAGATDTQYF
V gene: TRBV28; J gene: TRBJ1-5; D gene: TRBD1; clone size: NA; CDR3 DNA: TGTGCCAGCAGCGGGACAGGGCATCAGCCCCAGCATTTT; CDR3 protein: CASSGTGHQPQHF
V gene: TRBV6-1; J gene: TRBJ2-3; D gene: NA; clone size: NA; CDR3 DNA: TGTGCCAGCAGTGAACTTTCTTCTAGCACAGATACGCAGTATTTT; CDR3 protein: CASSELSSSTDTQYF
V gene: TRBV6-2/TRBV6-3; J gene: TRBJ1-4; D gene: NA; clone size: NA; CDR3 DNA: TGTGCCAGCAGTGCTACACAGGGCTCTGGAAAACTGTTTTTT; CDR3 protein: CASSATQGSGKLFF